This T cell receptor beta chain derives from a study of response to subunit inactivated influenza vaccine. Looked up from germline, CDR1 is SQVTM and CDR2 is ANQGSEA. The CDR3 is 15 amino acids. V was trimmed by 1 base and J by 0 bases, leaving 10 bases between them. Each CDR3 protein gets one entry after TCRdb re-called the RT-PCR reads with MiXCR. The table lists 590,000 or so distinct CDR3 sequences, about 15% of them singletons. Study-level findings and limits: That few new T cells are recruited by each seasonal influenza vaccination was the authors' suggestion.

As to this clonotype: Its specificity is not known.

The V and J genes are TRBV29-1 and TRBJ2-4, with D tentatively TRBD1 (5 bases). Here the sequenced sample was PBMCs from blood, taken 14 to 15 days before vaccination. The sequence derives from a middle-aged man who received an inactivated influenza vaccine. The CDR3 nucleotides are TGCAGCGTTGAAGTGACAGAACTAGCCAAAAACATTCAGTACTTC. It yields the protein CSVEVTELAKNIQYF.